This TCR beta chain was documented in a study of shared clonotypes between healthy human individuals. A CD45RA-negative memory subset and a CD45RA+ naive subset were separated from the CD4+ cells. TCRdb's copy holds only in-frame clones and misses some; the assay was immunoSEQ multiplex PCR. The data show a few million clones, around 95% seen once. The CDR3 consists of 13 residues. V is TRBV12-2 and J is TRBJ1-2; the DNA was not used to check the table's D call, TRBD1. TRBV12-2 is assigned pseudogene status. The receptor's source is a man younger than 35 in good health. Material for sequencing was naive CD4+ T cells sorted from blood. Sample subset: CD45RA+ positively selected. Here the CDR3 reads CASFRTGSDGYTF. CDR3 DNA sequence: TGTGCCTCTTTTAGGACAGGGAGTGATGGCTACACCTTC.